The next 21 T cell receptor beta chains were all read from a single sample in a study of blood T cell repertoires in COVID-19. Repertoires were generated with immunoSEQ multiplex PCR, while TCRdb's copy carries only in-frame clones and drops some. This table has 70,000 to 85,000 clones, roughly nine tenths appearing once. The sequencing input was peripheral blood. These receptors were obtained from an older woman with acute or convalescent COVID-19.

The rearrangement links TRBV28 to TRBJ2-2, with 7 bases fitting TRBD1. Germline CDR1 reads MDHEN; CDR2 reads SYDVKM. CDR3 length equals 15 residues. V was pared by 6 bases and J by 4 bases, with 8 bases of the junction left unmatched. CDR3 in amino acids: CASRRVQGSTGELFF. The CDR3 DNA reads as TGTGCCAGCAGAAGAGTACAGGGGTCCACCGGGGAGCTGTTTTTT.

The chain has TRBV11-2 and TRBJ2-1; TRBD2 agrees at 15 bases. Trimming at V came to 3 bases and at J to 9 bases, leaving 6 bases not matched to a gene. In germline, CDR1 is SGHAT, CDR2 FQNNGV. The CDR3 spans 16 residues. CDR3 coding DNA: TGTGCCAGCAGCTTTAGGACTAGCGGGGGGGATGGTGAGCAGTTCTTC. It codes for CASSFRTSGGDGEQFF.

V usage is TRBV28 and J usage is TRBJ1-1; TRBD1 matches 8 bases. Losses at the gene ends were 6 bases for V and 1 base for J; bases not matched to a gene: 10. Germline V lookup: CDR1 MDHEN, CDR2 SYDVKM. The CDR3 is 16 amino acids. The CDR3 DNA is TGTGCCAGCAGGTCGGGACAGGCCAACAAGAACACTGAAGCTTTCTTT. Translation: CASRSGQANKNTEAFF.

This sequence joins TRBV7-2 and TRBJ1-6, with 10 bases identical to TRBD1. V lost 2 bases, J lost 8 bases, and 3 bases stayed unmatched. The CDR3 sequence is 15 residues long. Germline values: CDR1 SGHTA, CDR2 FQGNSA. The CDR3 region is CASSLSGQGDSPLHF. The CDR3 DNA follows: TGTGCCAGCAGCTTAAGTGGACAGGGGGATTCACCCCTCCACTTT.

This clone was seen once. This chain connects TRBV7-2 to TRBJ2-1; 13 bases are shared with TRBD2. After removal of 5 bases from V and 2 bases from J, the junction contained 6 bases not matched to a gene. This CDR3 has 17 residues. Germline V gene lookup returns CDR1 SGHTA and CDR2 FQGNSA. In DNA form, the CDR3 reads TGTGCCAGCAGCCCTGGACTAGCGGGAGCGACCTACAATGAGCAGTTCTTC. This codes for CASSPGLAGATYNEQFF.

This rearrangement joins TRBV7-2 to TRBJ2-7; 9 bases map to TRBD1. J was trimmed by 4 bases and V by 5 bases; bases with no gene match: 6. The V gene's germline CDR1 is SGHTA and CDR2 FQGNSA. There are 14 residues in the CDR3. CDR3 amino acids: CASSSGTGFYEQYF. CDR3 DNA: TGTGCCAGCAGCAGCGGGACAGGGTTTTACGAGCAGTACTTC.

The V call is TRBV18, the J call TRBJ1-1, with a possible D match to TRBD1 (5 bases). The germline gives CDR1 KGHSH, CDR2 LQKENI. V lost 5 bases and J 5 bases, leaving 18 bases between the germline ends. The length of the CDR3 is 15 residues. The CDR3 nucleotides read TGTGCCAGCTCAGCCAAGGAACTTCAGGGAACTGAAGCTTTCTTT. Translation gives CASSAKELQGTEAFF.

In DNA form, the CDR3 reads TGTGCCAGCAGTTTTTTGGGCAGGAACACCGGGGAGCTGTTTTTT. Translating gives CASSFLGRNTGELFF. This sequence joins TRBV28 and TRBJ2-2; D ambiguous. CDR1 and CDR2 from the germline V gene are MDHEN and SYDVKM. The germline V and J ends were trimmed by 3 bases and 1 base, with 9 bases remaining between them. The CDR3 has 15 amino acids.

Only one count was recorded for this clone. The genes are TRBV7-9 and TRBJ1-2; TRBD1 might be the D (5 bases). V lost 1 base to trimming and J lost 7 bases, with 7 bases between them. Germline V gene sequence: CDR1 SEHNR, CDR2 FQNEAQ (reference sequence). This CDR3 region has 12 residues. The CDR3 coding sequence is TGTGCCAGCAGCTTAGATGGGGCTGGCTACACCTTC. Residues: CASSLDGAGYTF.

The chain uses TRBV2 and TRBJ1-4; D is possibly TRBD1 (6 bases). The CDR3 extends over 17 amino acids. V was clipped by 3 bases and J by 4 bases, with 18 bases between them. CDR1 and CDR2 (germline): SNHLY, FYNNEI. Here the CDR3 reads CASSDTGRGAINEKLFF. The CDR3 region has the DNA TGTGCCAGCAGTGATACAGGGAGAGGAGCCATTAATGAAAAACTGTTTTTT. The full variable domain, in which reference TRBV2 and TRBJ1-4 provide the parts outside the CDR3, is EPEVTQTPSHQVTQMGQEVILRCVPISNHLYFYWYRQILGQKVEFLVSFYNNEISEKSEIFDDQFSVERPDGSNFTLKIRSTKLEDSAMYFCASSDTGRGAINEKLFFGSGTQLSVL.

This clone was picked up a small number of times. The chain employs TRBV29-1 and TRBJ1-1; no reliable D call. The CDR3 loop spans 13 amino acids. Germline-derived CDR1 and CDR2 are SQVTM and ANQGSEA. Between the trimmed V and J ends, which lost 5 bases and 2 bases, there was a span of 12 bases. The CDR3 sequence is CSVLPQFNTEAFF. Written as DNA, the CDR3 is TGCAGCGTTCTCCCCCAGTTTAACACTGAAGCTTTCTTT.

The genes are TRBV2 and TRBJ1-1; unclear D gene. CDR1 SNHLY and CDR2 FYNNEI come from the germline V gene. This CDR3 has 12 residues. Trimming removed 3 bases at V and 4 bases at J, with 6 bases between. For the CDR3, the DNA is TGTGCCAGCAGTGATGAGGGCACTGAAGCTTTCTTT. This sequence encodes CASSDEGTEAFF. The entire variable domain, with the rest obtained from reference TRBV2 and TRBJ1-1, is as follows: EPEVTQTPSHQVTQMGQEVILRCVPISNHLYFYWYRQILGQKVEFLVSFYNNEISEKSEIFDDQFSVERPDGSNFTLKIRSTKLEDSAMYFCASSDEGTEAFFGQGTRLTVV.

The CDR3 loop is CATSTTAEYGEYF. Written as DNA, the CDR3 is TGTGCCACCAGTACTACAGCCGAATACGGGGAGTACTTC. The V gene is TRBV24-1, the J gene TRBJ2-7; weak D call: TRBD2 (5 bases). Per the germline V gene, CDR1 is KGHDR and CDR2 is SFDVKD. V lost 6 bases to trimming and J lost 11 bases, with 19 bases between them. This CDR3 region has 13 residues.

CDR3 sequence (DNA): TGTGCCAGCAGCTTAGCCCCCCAGGATGTGCAGTACTTC. Its translation: CASSLAPQDVQYF. The rearrangement joins TRBV11-2 to TRBJ2-7; D not certain. Germline V lookup: CDR1 SGHAT, CDR2 FQNNGV. There are 13 residues in the CDR3. Trimming left V 1 base short and J 9 bases short, with 13 bases between.

The chain couples TRBV18 to TRBJ2-7; the D gene is possibly TRBD2 (5 bases). With 6 bases removed from V and 7 bases from J, the gap between germline ends came to 13 bases. Germline assignment: CDR1 KGHSH and CDR2 LQKENI. The CDR3 contains 12 residues. This chain's CDR3 is CASSPSWGEQYF. The CDR3 DNA follows: TGTGCCAGCTCCCCTAGCTGGGGAGAGCAGTACTTC.

This chain links TRBV18 with TRBJ1-4; 9 bases fit TRBD1. The CDR3 has 17 residues. Germline values: CDR1 KGHSH, CDR2 LQKENI. Germline trimming cut 3 bases from V and 0 bases from J; bases unmatched to any gene: 5. The CDR3 coding sequence is TGTGCCAGCTCACCGGACAGGGGACGAACAACTAATGAAAAACTGTTTTTT. It specifies CASSPDRGRTTNEKLFF.

The chain joins TRBV21-1 to TRBJ2-1; the table assigns TRBD2, which was not confirmed against the DNA. TRBV21-1 is designated a pseudogene. The CDR3 loop spans 16 amino acids. CDR3 loop: CASSNGGEGVYNEQFF. CDR3 sequence (DNA): TGTGCCAGCAGCAATGGTGGGGAGGGGGTCTACAATGAGCAGTTCTTC.

This clone was seen a single time. The chain combines TRBV7-2 with TRBJ2-1; TRBD2 agrees at 10 bases. The CDR3 has 17 amino acids. The germline CDR1 and CDR2 sequences are SGHTA and FQGNSA. The ends lost 5 bases at V and 4 bases at J; junction bases unmatched: 11. The CDR3 spells CASSPWASGRRYNEQFF. In DNA form, the CDR3 reads TGTGCCAGCAGCCCCTGGGCTAGCGGGAGAAGGTACAATGAGCAGTTCTTC.

The V and J genes are TRBV19 and TRBJ2-4; TRBD2 might be the D (6 bases). The CDR3 extends over 12 amino acids. Trimming left V 5 bases short and J 6 bases short, with 8 bases between. Germline lookup yields CDR1 LNHDA and CDR2 SQIVND (reference sequence). CDR3 nucleotide sequence: TGTGCCAGTAGTCAGGGAGGAAACATTCAGTACTTC. It translates to CASSQGGNIQYF.

The gene calls are TRBV7-2 and TRBJ2-1; D possibly corresponds to TRBD1 (6 bases). Trimming left V 4 bases short and J 10 bases short, with 20 bases between. Germline V gives CDR1 SGHTA, CDR2 FQGNSA. This CDR3 contains 15 residues. DNA of the CDR3: TGTGCCAGCAGCTCACAACAGGGTGCAGCGTACGAGCAGTTCTTC. It yields the protein CASSSQQGAAYEQFF. Looking up the rest from reference TRBV7-2 and TRBJ2-1 gives the full variable domain: GAGVSQSPSNKVTEKGKDVELRCDPISGHTALYWYRQSLGQGLEFLIYFQGNSAPDKSGLPSDRFSAERTGGSVSTLTIQRTQQEDSAVYLCASSSQQGAAYEQFFGPGTRLTVL.

The chain carries TRBV28 and TRBJ2-6; 9 nucleotides line up with TRBD2. The CDR3 has 18 residues. The V gene's germline CDR1 is MDHEN and CDR2 SYDVKM. Unmatched junction bases numbered 8, after V lost 5 bases and J lost 0 bases. CDR3 region: CASSTGASGVSGANVLTF. The CDR3 nucleotides read TGTGCCAGCAGTACTGGGGCTAGCGGGGTCTCTGGGGCCAACGTCCTGACTTTC.